Listed below are T cell receptor beta chains from one sample, sequenced in a study of OX40 agonist ivuxolimab in advanced cancers. Here immunoSEQ multiplex PCR was the method, and the copy in TCRdb shows in-frame clones only, minus some. The sample consists of around 30,000 clones, around 80% of them appearing once. The sample consisted of CD4+ or CD8+ T cells sorted from blood, taken in a trial of the OX40 agonist ivuxolimab. Receptors originate from an adult with an advanced solid tumor such as melanoma, head and neck, liver or kidney cancer. The conserved cysteine and the conserved F or W are not part of the CDR3 here. The order of the fields is V gene, CDR3 protein.

V: TRBV9; CDR3: ASSGLGANYGYT
V: TRBV11-2; CDR3: ASSLDQGTRSGNTIY
V: TRBV7-2; CDR3: ASSLSGSYGYT
V: TRBV6-6; CDR3: ASSYPVGPGGELF
V: TRBV6-1; CDR3: ASRDRGREGYT
V: TRBV27; CDR3: ATRTGNTEAF
V: TRBV5-6; CDR3: ASSRGGFGNYEQY
V: TRBV4-1; CDR3: ASSQVRQPSTNEKLF
V: TRBV7-2; CDR3: ASSLDDRRSYNEQF
V: TRBV7-2; CDR3: ASSPRGSAPSGANVLT
V: TRBV4-2; CDR3: ASSQDRAGAGNTIY
V: TRBV5-6; CDR3: ASRAYSSYGYT
V: TRBV27; CDR3: ASSLLRGNIPTEAF
V: TRBV6-5; CDR3: ASSYDGQAGQPQH
V: TRBV15; CDR3: ATSRSTGARGTQY
V: TRBV27; CDR3: ASSLKFQNTQPQH
V: TRBV7-2; CDR3: ASTLTTGNNQPQH
V: TRBV29-1; CDR3: SGLRDPTDTQY
V: TRBV4-3; CDR3: ASSHLETGGGETQY
V: TRBV7-2; CDR3: ASSLSFGETYEQY
V: TRBV7-8; CDR3: ASSLSFVANTEAF
V: TRBV4-3; CDR3: ASSQVFLDRRDTQY
V: TRBV5-1; CDR3: ASSLDLVRDEQY
V: TRBV5-1; CDR3: ASSLDRGPGYT
V: TRBV6-5; CDR3: ASRDGGGGEQY